A single T cell receptor beta chain is shown here with its context. Its antigen is still unknown. In making TCR beta libraries, quantitative 5'-RACE with molecular barcodes was used. MiXCR, run by TCRdb on the 5' RACE reads, gives a single entry per CDR3 protein. This sample carries over 700,000 distinct CDR3 sequences, 15% to 20% of them seen once, and the ten largest clones take under 20%. The CDR3 sequence is 16 residues long. The V gene's germline CDR1 is MNHEY and CDR2 SMNVEV (reference sequence). V lost 0 bases and J lost 7, with 15 bases in between. These data are taken from a study of CD8 T cells in ankylosing spondylitis. General observations from the study: What seemed typical of ankylosing spondylitis blood was a TCR beta motif built from roughly eight highly homologous variants.

This TCR came from a male donor with ankylosing spondylitis. Source material: blood, either unsorted or a sorted T cell fraction (not recorded which). V gene TRBV27 combines with J gene TRBJ2-2; weak D call: TRBD1 (6 bases). The CDR3 is CASSLSQGLSNGELFF. For the CDR3, the DNA is TGTGCCAGCAGTTTATCACAGGGCCTATCGAACGGGGAGCTGTTTTTT.